The 21 T cell receptor beta chains in this list originate from one sample, sequenced in a study of T cells in women clearing cervical HPV infection. Here immunoSEQ multiplex PCR was the method, and the copy in TCRdb shows in-frame clones only, minus some. The sample spans more than 40,000 clones; the ten largest clones claim approximately 1%. Sequenced sample: blood buffy coat. The receptor set was obtained from a woman between 18 and 70 years old with a cervical HPV16 infection that either progressed to CIN3+ or cleared (not recorded which).

About this clone: The read stops 3 residues short of the end of the CDR3; the missing end is completed from the germline J gene. This rearrangement joins TRBV18 to TRBJ2-2; D not certain. The CDR3 runs 14 residues. Germline loops: CDR1 KGHSH, CDR2 LQKENI. This chain's CDR3 is CASSPEHTNEKLFF. The covered CDR3 bases are TGTGCCAGCTCACCCGAACATACTAATGAAAAG.

With respect to this clone: The sequence runs out 3 residues before the end of the CDR3; the remainder is reconstructed from the germline J gene. The chain combines TRBV5-4 with TRBJ1-2, with D unclear. The CDR3 loop spans 14 amino acids. Germline CDR1 SGHNT, CDR2 YYREEE (reference sequence). The sequenced CDR3 bases are TGTGCCAGCAGCTTGGGGCAACTACAAGAGACC. Its translation is CASSLGQLQET. The full CDR3 is CASSLGQLQETYTF.

As regards this clone: The read gets to within 3 residues of the CDR3 end, and the germline J gene fills in the rest. The chain uses TRBV11-2 and TRBJ2-2; D is possibly TRBD1 (6 bases). Germline loops: CDR1 SGHAT, CDR2 FQNNGV. This CDR3 has 15 amino acids. The CDR3 here is CASSLGAGVAEKLFF. The CDR3 DNA, read in part, is TGTGCCAGCAGCTTAGGCGCAGGGGTTGCTGAAAAG.

In regard to this clone: From the germline J gene comes the end of the CDR3, since the read stops 3 residues before it. This rearrangement joins TRBV7-9 to TRBJ2-3, with a tentative D call TRBD2 (6 bases). Germline CDR1 and CDR2: SEHNR and FQNEAQ (reference sequence). V was clipped by 5 bases and J by 5 bases, with 17 bases between them. This CDR3 is 15 amino acids long. The CDR3 bases that were read are TGTGCCAGCAGCACCGGGACTCGAGGGGAAGATACG. Amino acids: CASSTGTRGEDT. The entire CDR3 sequence reads CASSTGTRGEDTQYF.

Details on this clone: The DNA ends 3 residues before the CDR3 does, and the rest of the CDR3 is filled in from the germline J gene. V gene TRBV5-1 combines with J gene TRBJ1-2; D gene ambiguous. Germline V gives CDR1 SGHRS, CDR2 YFSETQ. This CDR3 spans 10 amino acids. The CDR3 reads CASSSYDYTF. The part of the CDR3 DNA that was read is TGCGCCAGCAGCTCCTACGAC.

A word on this clone: The CDR3 end is not reached by the read, which stops 3 residues before it; the germline J gene fills it in. V gene TRBV19 combines with J gene TRBJ2-1; D uncertain. Trimming stripped 1 base from V and 8 bases from J, with 12 bases between. The CDR3 is 14 amino acids. The germline V gene encodes CDR1 LNHDA and CDR2 SQIVND (reference sequence). The CDR3 loop is CASSIVETSDEQFF. The part of the CDR3 DNA that was read is TGTGCCAGTAGTATAGTTGAGACTTCCGATGAG.

On this clone: Coverage ceases 3 residues before the CDR3 finishes, and the germline J gene fills in the end. The gene calls are TRBV6-1 and TRBJ1-2; D gene unclear. The V and J ends lost 3 bases and 4 bases respectively, with 12 bases between them. Germline assignment: CDR1 MNHNS and CDR2 SASEGT. The CDR3 totals 14 residues. CDR3 bases read: TGTGCCAGCAGTGAGTCAGGTGCTACCTATGGC. It translates to CASSESGATYG. The entire CDR3 reads CASSESGATYGYTF.

Comment on this clone: Coverage ceases 3 residues before the CDR3 finishes, and the germline J gene fills in the end. V usage is TRBV7-9 and J usage is TRBJ2-4; the D is unclear. The CDR3 is made up of 13 amino acids. In germline, CDR1 is SEHNR, CDR2 FQNEAQ (reference sequence). CDR3 loop: CASSLARNYGQYF. The sequenced part of the CDR3 DNA is TGTGCCAGCAGCTTAGCACGTAACTATGGT.

For this clone: From the germline J gene comes the end of the CDR3, since the read stops 3 residues before it. The chain employs TRBV20-1 and TRBJ1-2, with a possible D match to TRBD1 (6 bases). This CDR3 comprises 15 residues. The germline gives CDR1 DFQATT, CDR2 SNEGSKA (reference sequence). Trimming took off 1 base at V and 6 bases at J, with 18 bases between the two ends. CDR3 sequence: CSARGLTGRIDGYTF. CDR3 DNA (partial): TGCAGTGCTAGAGGGTTAACAGGGAGGATCGATGGC.

About this clone itself: The read ends 3 residues early relative to the CDR3; the germline J gene fills the gap. V gene TRBV12-3 or TRBV12-4 combines with J gene TRBJ2-2; 10 bases are shared with TRBD1. J was trimmed by 6 bases and V by 3 bases; bases with no gene match: 4. The CDR3 totals 15 residues. CDR3 sequence reads: CASSFGQGGSGELFF. The part of the CDR3 DNA that was read is TGTGCCAGCAGTTTTGGACAGGGGGGATCCGGGGAG.

Note on this clone: The CDR3 end is not reached by the read, which stops 3 residues before it; the germline J gene fills it in. The rearrangement links TRBV7-9 to TRBJ2-2, with a tentative D call TRBD2 (6 bases). Germline V gene sequence: CDR1 SEHNR, CDR2 FQNEAQ (reference sequence). This CDR3 is 15 amino acids long. CDR3 in amino acids: CASSLWEAGANVLFF. Partial CDR3 DNA: TGTGCCAGCAGTCTATGGGAGGCTGGGGCCAACGTG.

A word on this clone: Read data end 3 residues before the CDR3 end; the end is taken from the germline J gene. The V and J genes are TRBV5-4 and TRBJ2-1; the match to TRBD2 covers 11 bases. V gave up 3 bases and J gave up 4 bases; unmatched junction bases: 6. Germline CDR1 is SGHNT and CDR2 is YYREEE (reference sequence). There are 16 residues in the CDR3. The CDR3 sequence: CASSWRTSGFYNEQFF. The sequenced CDR3 bases are TGTGCCAGCAGCTGGCGGACTAGCGGGTTTTACAATGAG.

The part of the CDR3 DNA that was read is TGTGCCAGCAGTGATCGGGGACAGGGTATCTCAGATACG. It codes for CASSDRGQGISDT. The whole CDR3 protein reads CASSDRGQGISDTQYF. The rearrangement links TRBV6-1 to TRBJ2-3, with 9 positions matching TRBD1. With the read ending 3 residues before the CDR3 end, the germline J gene is used to fill in that end. Germline V gene lookup returns CDR1 MNHNS and CDR2 SASEGT. The CDR3 length is 16 residues. V shed 3 bases, J shed 4 bases, and the junction held 8 bases outside the gene matches.

As to this clone: The read stops 3 residues short of the end of the CDR3; the missing end is completed from the germline J gene. The chain combines TRBV28 with TRBJ1-3; D perhaps matches TRBD1 (5 bases). The CDR3 sequence is 15 residues long. V lost 5 bases and J 0 bases, leaving 11 bases between the germline ends. CDR1 and CDR2 from the germline V gene are MDHEN and SYDVKM. The CDR3: CASSAGWVSGNTIYF. CDR3 bases read: TGTGCCAGCAGTGCAGGGTGGGTCTCTGGAAACACC.

Worth noting for this clone: Coverage ceases 3 residues before the CDR3 finishes, and the germline J gene fills in the end. V is TRBV19 and J is TRBJ1-1; D is perhaps TRBD1 (6 bases). This CDR3 is built from 14 residues. V was cut by 4 bases and J by 1 base, with 10 bases left in between. The germline gives CDR1 LNHDA, CDR2 SQIVND (reference sequence). The CDR3 is CASSNRAANTEAFF. The sequenced part of the CDR3 DNA is TGTGCCAGTAGTAACAGGGCCGCGAACACTGAA.

Regarding this clone: The read terminates 3 residues ahead of where the CDR3 ends, so the germline J gene completes it. This chain connects TRBV11-2 to TRBJ1-2; weak D call: TRBD1 (6 bases). The germline CDR1 and CDR2 sequences are SGHAT and FQNNGV. The CDR3 covers 15 residues. Trimming cost V 0 bases and J 7 bases, with 15 bases left between them. The sequenced part of the CDR3 DNA is TGTGCCAGCAGCTTAGATCATCGGGACACCGGTGGC. Translated: CASSLDHRDTGG. The CDR3 in its entirety is CASSLDHRDTGGYTF.

Remarks on this clone: The CDR3 end lies 3 residues beyond the end of the read and is filled in from the germline J gene. The V gene is TRBV5-1, the J gene TRBJ2-2; 7 bases match TRBD1. Germline V gives CDR1 SGHRS, CDR2 YFSETQ. The junction had 7 bases not matched to a gene; V was cut back by 4 bases and J by 1 base. The CDR3 has 16 residues. The CDR3 loop reads CASSPGQAQNTGELFF. CDR3 bases read: TGCGCCAGCAGCCCCGGACAGGCTCAGAACACCGGGGAG.

As concerns this clone: The missing CDR3 end, 3 residues past where the read stops, is filled in from the germline J gene. This chain links TRBV2 with TRBJ2-3; 7 positions match TRBD1. The junction had 3 bases not matched to a gene; V was cut back by 5 bases and J by 4 bases. The CDR3 extends over 13 amino acids. Germline CDR1 reads SNHLY; CDR2 reads FYNNEI. CDR3 loop: CASSIGGADTQYF. The sequenced part of the CDR3 DNA is TGTGCCAGCAGTATAGGGGGCGCAGATACG.

Regarding this clone: The read comes to an end 3 residues before the CDR3 does, leaving the germline J gene to fill in the end. The V call is TRBV20-1, the J call TRBJ1-6; 8 bases fit TRBD1. The CDR3 spans 15 residues. Germline V gene lookup returns CDR1 DFQATT and CDR2 SNEGSKA (reference sequence). J was trimmed by 6 bases and V by 3 bases; bases with no gene match: 7. The CDR3 protein is CSASGTGSGNSPLHF. The covered CDR3 bases are TGCAGTGCTAGCGGGACAGGATCGGGTAATTCACCC.

Concerning this clone itself: The CDR3 is cut off 3 residues early in the read; its end comes from the germline J gene. This rearrangement joins TRBV19 to TRBJ1-2; 9 bases are a match to TRBD1. CDR1 is LNHDA, CDR2 SQIVND, per germline (reference sequence). V shed 4 bases, J shed 6 bases, and the junction held 9 bases outside the gene matches. The CDR3 is made up of 15 amino acids. The CDR3 protein is CASSNRRDREDGYTF. Incomplete CDR3 DNA: TGTGCCAGTAGTAACCGCCGGGACAGGGAAGATGGC.

Worth noting for this clone: The read is 3 residues too short to cover the CDR3 end, so that end is filled in from the germline J gene. This rearrangement joins TRBV19 to TRBJ2-4; 9 positions agree with TRBD1. CDR1 is LNHDA and CDR2 is SQIVND in the germline V gene (reference sequence). The CDR3 is 14 amino acids. The covered CDR3 bases are TGTGCCAGTATCCGGACAGGGGACCGCTATGGT. It encodes CASIRTGDRYG. The CDR3 in full is CASIRTGDRYGQYF.